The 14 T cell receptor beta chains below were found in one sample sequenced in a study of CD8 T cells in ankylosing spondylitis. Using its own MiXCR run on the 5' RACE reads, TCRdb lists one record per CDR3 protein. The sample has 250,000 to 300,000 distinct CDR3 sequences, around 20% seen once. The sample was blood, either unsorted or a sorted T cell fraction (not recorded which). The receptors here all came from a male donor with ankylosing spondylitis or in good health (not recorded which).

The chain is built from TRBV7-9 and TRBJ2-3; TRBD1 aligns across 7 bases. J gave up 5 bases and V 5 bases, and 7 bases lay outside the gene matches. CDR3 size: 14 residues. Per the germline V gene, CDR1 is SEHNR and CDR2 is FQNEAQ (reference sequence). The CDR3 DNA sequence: TGTGCCAGCAGCCAAGCGACAGGGATAGATACGCAGTATTTT. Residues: CASSQATGIDTQYF.

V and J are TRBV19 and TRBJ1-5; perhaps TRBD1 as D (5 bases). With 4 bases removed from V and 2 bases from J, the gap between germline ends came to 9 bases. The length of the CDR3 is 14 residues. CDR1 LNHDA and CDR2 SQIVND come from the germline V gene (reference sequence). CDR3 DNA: TGTGCCAGTAGTAGCGGGGACGGCAATCAGCCCCAGCATTTT. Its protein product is CASSSGDGNQPQHF.

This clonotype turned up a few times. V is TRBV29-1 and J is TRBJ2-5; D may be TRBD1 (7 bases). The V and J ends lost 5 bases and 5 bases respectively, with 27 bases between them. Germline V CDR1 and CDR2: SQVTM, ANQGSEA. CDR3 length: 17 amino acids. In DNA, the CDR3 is TGCAGCGTTCCCACCCGGCCTCGACAGGGAGGTTGGGAGACCCAGTACTTC. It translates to CSVPTRPRQGGWETQYF.

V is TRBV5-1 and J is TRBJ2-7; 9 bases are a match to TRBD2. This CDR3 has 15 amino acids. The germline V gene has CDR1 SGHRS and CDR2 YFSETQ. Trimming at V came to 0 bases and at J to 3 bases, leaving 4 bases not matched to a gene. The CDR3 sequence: CASSLGSGRIYEQYV. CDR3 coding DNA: TGCGCCAGCAGCTTGGGTAGCGGGAGAATCTACGAGCAGTACGTC.

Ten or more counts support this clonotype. CDR3 in DNA: TGTGCCAGCAGTTTGTTCAATGAGCAGTTCTTC. This gives the protein CASSLFNEQFF. The chain has TRBV12-3 or TRBV12-4 and TRBJ2-1; D unclear. Trimming pared 3 bases from V and 6 bases from J, leaving 3 bases between. The length of the CDR3 is 11 residues.

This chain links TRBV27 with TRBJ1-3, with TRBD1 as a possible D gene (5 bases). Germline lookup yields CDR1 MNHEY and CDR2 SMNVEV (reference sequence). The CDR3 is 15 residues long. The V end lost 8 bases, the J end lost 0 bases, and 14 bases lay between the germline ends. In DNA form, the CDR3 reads TGTGCCAGCGGTGCAGTCAGGGACTCTGGAAACACCATATATTTT. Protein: CASGAVRDSGNTIYF.

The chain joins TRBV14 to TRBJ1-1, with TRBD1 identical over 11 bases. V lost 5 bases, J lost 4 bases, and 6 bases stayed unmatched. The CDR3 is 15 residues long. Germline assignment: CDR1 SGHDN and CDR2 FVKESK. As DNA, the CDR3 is TGTGCCAGCAGCACCCGGACAGGGGGCAGCACTGAAGCTTTCTTT. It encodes CASSTRTGGSTEAFF.

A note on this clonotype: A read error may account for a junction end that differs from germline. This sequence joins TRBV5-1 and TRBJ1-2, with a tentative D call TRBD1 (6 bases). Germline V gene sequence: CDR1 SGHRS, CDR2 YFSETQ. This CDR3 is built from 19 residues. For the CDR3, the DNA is TGCGCCAGCAGCTTGGGGACAGCGCTATGGGAGTTAGACGCTATGGGAGTTGCCTTC. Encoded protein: CASSLGTALWELDAMGVAF.

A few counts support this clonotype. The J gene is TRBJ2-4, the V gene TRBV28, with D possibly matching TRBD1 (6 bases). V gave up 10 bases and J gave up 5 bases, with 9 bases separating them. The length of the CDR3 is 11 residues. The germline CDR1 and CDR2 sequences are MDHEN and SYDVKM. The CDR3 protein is CAIRQENIQYF. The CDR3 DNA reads TGTGCCATCCGACAGGAAAACATTCAGTACTTC.

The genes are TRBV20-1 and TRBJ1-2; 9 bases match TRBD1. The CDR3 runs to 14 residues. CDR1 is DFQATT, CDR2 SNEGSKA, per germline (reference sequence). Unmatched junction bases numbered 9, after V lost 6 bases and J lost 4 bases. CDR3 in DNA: TGCAGTGCAATACAGGGGGCGGTTGGCTATGGCTACACCTTC. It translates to CSAIQGAVGYGYTF.

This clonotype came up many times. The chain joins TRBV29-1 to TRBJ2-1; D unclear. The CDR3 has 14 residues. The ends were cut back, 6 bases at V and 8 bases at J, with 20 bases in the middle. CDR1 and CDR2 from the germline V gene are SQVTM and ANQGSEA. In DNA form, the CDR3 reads TGCAGCGTGGCCCCTGGGCAAGGAAGACATGAGCAGTTCTTC. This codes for CSVAPGQGRHEQFF.

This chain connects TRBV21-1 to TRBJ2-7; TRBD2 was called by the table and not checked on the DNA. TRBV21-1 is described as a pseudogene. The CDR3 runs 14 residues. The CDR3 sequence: CASSPRPGLDEQYV. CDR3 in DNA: TGTGCCAGCAGCCCTCGACCCGGACTAGACGAGCAGTACGTC.

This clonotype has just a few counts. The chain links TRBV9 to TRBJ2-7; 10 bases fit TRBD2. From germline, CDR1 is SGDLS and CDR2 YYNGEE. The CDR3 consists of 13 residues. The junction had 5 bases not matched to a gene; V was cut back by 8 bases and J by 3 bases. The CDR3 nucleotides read TGTGCCAGAGGAAGGACTAGCGGCTACGAGCAGTACGTC. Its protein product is CARGRTSGYEQYV.

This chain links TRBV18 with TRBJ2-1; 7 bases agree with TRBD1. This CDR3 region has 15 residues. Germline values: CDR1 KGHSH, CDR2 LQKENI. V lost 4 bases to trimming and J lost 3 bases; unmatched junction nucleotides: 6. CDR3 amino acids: CASSQSQGDYNEQFF. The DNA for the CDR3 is TGTGCCAGCTCACAAAGCCAGGGGGACTACAATGAGCAGTTCTTC.